This TCR beta chain was captured by sequencing in a study of OX40 agonist ivuxolimab in advanced cancers. Turning to the study itself: The group had a mean age of about 65 years, ranged from about 20 to 85, and was less than 85% male.

Concerning this clone itself: No antigen is known for it.

Points from the study as a whole: Expanded clones were, on average, more numerous among CD8+ T cells than CD4+. Antigens targeted by the expanded peripheral T cells were not determined.

V lost 7 bases, J lost 2 bases, and 12 bases lay in between. The CDR3 loop spans 13 amino acids. The germline gives CDR1 SEHNR, CDR2 FQNEAQ (reference sequence). Measured with immunoSEQ multiplex PCR; TCRdb has only the in-frame clones, and not every one. The sample consists of tens of thousands of clones, around four fifths of them appearing once. The chain links TRBV7-9 to TRBJ2-7; possibly TRBD1 or TRBD2 for D (5 bases each). The sequence was obtained from an adult with an advanced solid tumor such as melanoma, head and neck, liver or kidney cancer. The sequencing here drew on CD4+ or CD8+ T cells sorted from blood, taken in a trial of the OX40 agonist ivuxolimab. The CDR3 DNA sequence: TGTGCCAGCACCCGGGACGGTCCCTACGAGCAGTACTTC. It encodes CASTRDGPYEQYF.